What follows are 20 T cell receptor beta chains derived from one specimen sequenced in a study of metastatic and nonmetastatic thyroid tumors. Thyroid surgery was preceded by no treatment in any patient. TCRdb re-analyzed the PCR reads through MiXCR. The data contain 45,000 or so clones, roughly 16% of them singletons. Sequenced material: blood. Source of these receptors: a female donor with papillary thyroid cancer or a benign thyroid nodule (not recorded which). Some clones in this sample may be carry-over from other donors' samples.

This clone was detected many times. V and J are TRBV19 and TRBJ1-6; 7 bases are a match to TRBD1. CDR1 is LNHDA, CDR2 SQIVND, per germline (reference sequence). CDR3 length: 15 amino acids. Losses at the gene ends were 3 bases for V and 5 bases for J; bases not matched to a gene: 4. The chain's CDR3 is CASSIGDSDNSPLHF. CDR3 sequence (DNA): TGTGCCAGTAGTATCGGGGACAGCGATAATTCACCCCTCCACTTT. The whole variable domain, remainder taken from reference TRBV19 and TRBJ1-6, is DGGITQSPKYLFRKEGQNVTLSCEQNLNHDAMYWYRQDPGQGLRLIYYSQIVNDFQKGDIAEGYSVSREKKESFPLTVTSAQKNPTAFYLCASSIGDSDNSPLHFGNGTRLTVT.

This sequence joins TRBV11-3 and TRBJ2-4; no definite D call. Germline loops: CDR1 SGHNT, CDR2 YENEEA. V was clipped by 5 bases and J by 0 bases, with 8 bases between them. CDR3 size: 14 residues. In nucleotides, the CDR3 is TGTGCCAGCAGCCAGGTTATAGCCAAAAACATTCAGTACTTC. This codes for CASSQVIAKNIQYF.

Concerning this clone: A read error may account for a junction end that differs from germline. The rearrangement uses TRBV6-2 or TRBV6-3 and TRBJ1-6; D is unresolved. Germline CDR1 reads MNHEY; CDR2 reads SVGEGT. The CDR3 contains 15 residues. Written as DNA, the CDR3 is TGTGCCAGCAGTTACAACAGCGATAATAATCCACCCCCCCACTTT. It is translated as CASSYNSDNNPPPHF.

This clone was picked up many times. This chain connects TRBV15 to TRBJ2-5, with D perhaps given as TRBD1 or TRBD2 (5 bases each). Germline values: CDR1 LNHNV, CDR2 YYDKDF (reference sequence). The ends were cut back, 0 bases at V and 2 bases at J, with 10 bases in the middle. CDR3 length: 15 amino acids. CDR3 nucleotide sequence: TGTGCCACCAGCAGAGATCCTGGGGGACAAGAGACCCAGTACTTC. Translating it yields CATSRDPGGQETQYF.

Sample share makes this clone medium-sized (0.01 to 0.1%). The V gene is TRBV6-6, the J gene TRBJ2-1, with 10 positions matching TRBD1. Germline CDR1 and CDR2: MNHNY and SVGAGI (reference sequence). V lost 2 bases, J lost 8 bases, and 3 bases stayed unmatched. This CDR3 has 14 amino acids. The CDR3 region is CASSYGTGDYEQFF. The CDR3 DNA reads as TGTGCCAGCAGTTACGGGACAGGGGACTATGAGCAGTTCTTC.

This clone was picked up many times. The chain combines TRBV20-1 with TRBJ2-3; D is ambiguous. The CDR3 contains 11 residues. The germline V gene has CDR1 DFQATT and CDR2 SNEGSKA (reference sequence). The ends were cut back, 3 bases at V and 2 bases at J, with 3 bases in the middle. The CDR3 coding sequence is TGCAGTGCTAGGATCACAGATACGCAGTATTTT. This translates into CSARITDTQYF.

By frequency in the sample, this clone is medium-sized (0.01 to 0.1%). The chain employs TRBV6-1 and TRBJ2-7; TRBD2 might be the D (5 bases). Per the germline V gene, CDR1 is MNHNS and CDR2 is SASEGT. The CDR3 sequence is 15 residues long. V dropped 3 bases and J dropped 3 bases, with 15 bases sitting between them. CDR3 bases: TGTGCCAGCAGTGACAGCCTAGTGGGAGTCTACGAGCAGTACTTC. Translating gives CASSDSLVGVYEQYF.

The rearrangement uses TRBV18 and TRBJ2-5; D not certain. The CDR3 spans 13 residues. CDR1 KGHSH and CDR2 LQKENI come from the germline V gene. Trimming pared 2 bases from V and 3 bases from J, leaving 7 bases between. The CDR3 here is CASSPWTEETQYF. In DNA, the CDR3 is TGTGCCAGCTCACCATGGACGGAAGAGACCCAGTACTTC.

By sample fraction, this clone is medium-sized. This chain joins TRBV27 and TRBJ2-7; TRBD1 matches at 8 bases. The CDR3 covers 12 residues. Losses at the gene ends were 7 bases for V and 2 bases for J; bases not matched to a gene: 1. Germline CDR1 reads MNHEY; CDR2 reads SMNVEV (reference sequence). The CDR3 spells CASKDRAYEQYF. CDR3 coding DNA: TGTGCCAGCAAGGACAGGGCCTACGAGCAGTACTTC.

The rearrangement joins TRBV6-9 to TRBJ1-2; TRBD1 matches at 9 bases. The J segment lost 4 bases and the V segment lost 5 bases, leaving 14 bases of the junction unmatched. Looked up from germline, CDR1 is MNHGY and CDR2 is SVAAGI. The CDR3 length is 17 residues. DNA of the CDR3: TGTGCCAGCAGTCTTCCGGGACAGGGTCCCCCTAGCTATGGCTACACCTTC. It encodes CASSLPGQGPPSYGYTF.

This clone was observed many times. This chain links TRBV20-1 with TRBJ2-2; 8 nucleotides line up with TRBD1. V trimming: 6 bases; J trimming: 0 bases; junction bases outside the gene matches: 3. This CDR3 comprises 14 residues. Looked up from germline, CDR1 is DFQATT and CDR2 is SNEGSKA (reference sequence). In DNA form, the CDR3 reads TGCAGTGCATGGGACAGGTCGAACACCGGGGAGCTGTTTTTT. Translating gives CSAWDRSNTGELFF.

Comment on this clone: Possible read error: a much larger clone is one base away. This rearrangement joins TRBV20-1 to TRBJ2-1; a possible D gene is TRBD1 (6 bases). The germline V gene encodes CDR1 DFQATT and CDR2 SNEGSKA (reference sequence). The CDR3 consists of 15 residues. The CDR3 DNA reads TGCAGTGCTAGCCCAGGGGACCTTTCTTACAATGAGCGGTTCTTC. Translation: CSASPGDLSYNERFF.

This clone has a handful of counts. A much bigger clone sits one base away, suggesting this may be a read error. J is TRBJ2-7 and V is TRBV20-1; weak D call: TRBD2 (6 bases). This CDR3 comprises 12 residues. Germline values: CDR1 DFQATT, CDR2 SNEGSKA (reference sequence). Trimming took off 7 bases at V and 6 bases at J, with 16 bases between the two ends. The CDR3 loop reads CSGLGGRGEQYF. The CDR3 region has the DNA TGCAGTGGACTTGGAGGGCGTGGCGAGCAGTACTTC.

This clone was observed a handful of times. A much larger clone differs by one base, so this may be a read error. The chain couples TRBV11-2 to TRBJ1-2, with D perhaps TRBD1 (5 bases). There are 17 residues in the CDR3. Germline V gene data show CDR1 as SGHAT and CDR2 as FQNNGV. V lost 2 bases to trimming and J lost 8 bases, with 24 bases between them. The CDR3 DNA sequence: TGTGCCAGCAGCTTATTTGGGGTCCAGGGCAACATAGGAGGCTACACCTTC. Translated, it gives CASSLFGVQGNIGGYTF.

This clone has ten or more counts. V gene TRBV12-3 or TRBV12-4 combines with J gene TRBJ2-7; D is possibly TRBD1 or TRBD2 (5 bases each). This CDR3 has 16 residues. Trimming removed 3 bases at V and 0 bases at J, with 15 bases between. The CDR3 reads CASSFPPGASSYEQYF. CDR3 nucleotide sequence: TGTGCCAGCAGTTTTCCCCCCGGGGCTAGCTCCTACGAGCAGTACTTC.

The rearrangement uses TRBV29-1 and TRBJ2-1; D unclear. Germline CDR1 and CDR2: SQVTM and ANQGSEA. Deletions cut 1 base from V and 15 bases from J, with 16 bases between. CDR3 length equals 12 residues. The CDR3 loop is CSVEGQRDVRFF. DNA for the CDR3: TGCAGCGTTGAAGGGCAACGCGATGTGCGGTTCTTC.

This clone came up a few times. In DNA form, the CDR3 reads TGTGCCAGCAGTGCGTATCAATTACAGGGGGCGCAATGCTACACCTTC. The encoded protein is CASSAYQLQGAQCYTF. The chain employs TRBV28 and TRBJ1-2; 9 bases are a match to TRBD1. V shed 5 bases and J 9 bases; nucleotides not matched to a gene: 16. CDR1 is MDHEN and CDR2 is SYDVKM in the germline V gene. The CDR3 has 16 residues.

On this clone: This clone may be a read error of a much larger clone one base away. This sample also contains other DNA sequences that code for the same CDR3. The chain uses TRBV15 and TRBJ1-1; 8 nucleotides agree with TRBD1. Germline V CDR1 and CDR2: LNHNV, YYDKDF (reference sequence). The CDR3 extends over 13 amino acids. The V gene end was trimmed by 6 bases and the J gene end by 8 bases; junction bases not matched to a gene: 8. CDR3 residues: CATSRGGDREAFF. CDR3 DNA sequence: TGTGCCACCAGTAGGGGCGGGGACAGGGAAGCTTTCTTT.

The sample holds many counts of this clone. This chain connects TRBV12-3 or TRBV12-4 to TRBJ2-6; D is unresolved. The CDR3 covers 15 residues. The germline V and J ends were trimmed by 1 base and 4 bases, with 8 bases remaining between them. The CDR3 spells CASSLGIVGANVLTF. CDR3 nucleotide sequence: TGTGCCAGCAGTTTAGGGATTGTGGGGGCCAACGTCCTGACTTTC.

At least ten counts were recorded for this clone. The rearrangement uses TRBV2 and TRBJ2-5, with D possibly being TRBD1 or TRBD2 (5 bases each). The germline V gene has CDR1 SNHLY and CDR2 FYNNEI. Trimming stripped 6 bases from V and 2 bases from J, with 16 bases between. The CDR3 spans 15 residues. The CDR3 DNA reads TGTGCCAGCAGATGCGAGGGGAGCTATCAAGAGACCCAGTACTTC. It is translated as CASRCEGSYQETQYF.